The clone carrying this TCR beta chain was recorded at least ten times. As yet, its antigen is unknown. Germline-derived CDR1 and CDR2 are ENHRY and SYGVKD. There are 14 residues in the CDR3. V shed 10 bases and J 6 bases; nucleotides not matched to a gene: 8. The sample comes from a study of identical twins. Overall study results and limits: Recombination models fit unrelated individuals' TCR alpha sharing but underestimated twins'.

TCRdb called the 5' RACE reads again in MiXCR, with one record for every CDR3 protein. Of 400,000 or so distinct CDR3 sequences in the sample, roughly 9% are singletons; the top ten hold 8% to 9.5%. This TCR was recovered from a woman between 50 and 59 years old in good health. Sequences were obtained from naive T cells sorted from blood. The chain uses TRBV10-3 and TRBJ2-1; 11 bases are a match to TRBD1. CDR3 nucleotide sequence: TGTGCCACGACCGGGACAGGGGGGATCAATGAGCAGTTCTTC. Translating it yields CATTGTGGINEQFF.